This T cell receptor (beta chain) was documented in a study of T cells of healthy individuals. V was trimmed by 7 bases and J by 7 bases, leaving 19 bases between them. CDR3 length: 14 amino acids. The germline gives CDR1 ENHRY, CDR2 SYGVKD. One entry per CDR3 protein, called by TCRdb with MiXCR from the 5' RACE reads. The sample lists approximately 58,000 distinct CDR3 sequences; about 14% were seen once. The clonotype comes from a human donor in good health. This chain joins TRBV10-3 and TRBJ1-2, with D maybe TRBD1 (5 bases). CDR3 region: CAINDGQGRSGYTF. The CDR3, as DNA: TGTGCCATCAACGATGGGCAGGGAAGGAGTGGCTACACCTTC.